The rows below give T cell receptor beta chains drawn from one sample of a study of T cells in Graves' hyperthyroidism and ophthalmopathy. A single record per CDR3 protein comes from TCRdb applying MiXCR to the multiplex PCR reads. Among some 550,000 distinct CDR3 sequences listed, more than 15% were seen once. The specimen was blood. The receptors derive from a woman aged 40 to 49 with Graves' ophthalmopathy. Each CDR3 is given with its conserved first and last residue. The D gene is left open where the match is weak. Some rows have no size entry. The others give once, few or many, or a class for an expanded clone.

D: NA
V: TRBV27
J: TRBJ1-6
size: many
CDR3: CASSRDGGDSPLHF
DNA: TGTGCCAGCAGTCGGGACGGTGGGGATTCACCCCTCCACTTT

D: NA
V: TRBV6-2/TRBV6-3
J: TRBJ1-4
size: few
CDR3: CASSRGTREKLFF
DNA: TGTGCCAGCAGTAGGGGCACGAGGGAAAAACTGTTTTTT

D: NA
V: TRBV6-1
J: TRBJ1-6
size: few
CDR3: CASSSRESYNSPLHF
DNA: TGTGCCAGCAGTAGCAGGGAGTCCTATAATTCACCCCTCCACTTT

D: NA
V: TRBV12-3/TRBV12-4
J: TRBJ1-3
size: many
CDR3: CASSSGHSGNTIYF
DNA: TGTGCCAGCAGTTCTGGACACTCTGGAAACACCATATATTTT

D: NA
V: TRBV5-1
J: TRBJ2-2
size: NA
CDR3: CASSPDLTEGELFF
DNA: TGCGCCAGCAGCCCGGACCTGACTGAAGGGGAGCTGTTTTTT

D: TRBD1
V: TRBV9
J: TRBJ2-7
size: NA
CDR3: CASSGRSGQGDEQYF
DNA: TGTGCCAGCAGCGGCCGGAGCGGACAGGGAGACGAGCAGTACTTC

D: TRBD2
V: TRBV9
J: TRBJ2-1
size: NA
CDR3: CASSVWASGKYNEQFF
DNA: TGTGCCAGCAGCGTATGGGCTAGCGGGAAGTACAATGAGCAGTTCTTC

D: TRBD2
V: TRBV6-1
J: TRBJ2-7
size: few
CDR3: CASTPGTARGDEQYF
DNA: TGTGCCAGCACCCCCGGGACTGCCCGGGGGGACGAGCAGTACTTC

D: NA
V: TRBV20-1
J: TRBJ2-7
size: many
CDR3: CSARSDRTYEQYF
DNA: TGCAGTGCTAGATCCGACCGTACCTACGAGCAGTACTTC

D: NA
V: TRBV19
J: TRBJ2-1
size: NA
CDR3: CASSGRTFRQEQFF
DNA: TGTGCCAGTAGTGGCCGCACGTTCCGGCAAGAGCAGTTCTTC

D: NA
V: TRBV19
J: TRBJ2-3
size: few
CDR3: CASSIDIGAVSTDTQYF
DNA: TGTGCCAGTAGTATAGATATCGGGGCAGTGAGCACAGATACGCAGTATTTT

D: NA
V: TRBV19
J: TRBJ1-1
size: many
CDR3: CASTMEGDTEAFF
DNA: TGTGCCAGCACGATGGAGGGTGACACTGAAGCTTTCTTT

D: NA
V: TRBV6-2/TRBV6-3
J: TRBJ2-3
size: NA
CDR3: CASSYGGLGTDTQYF
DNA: TGCGCCAGCAGTTACGGGGGACTTGGTACAGATACGCAGTATTTT

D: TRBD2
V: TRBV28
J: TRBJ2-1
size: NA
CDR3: CASSLVGGRAYNEQFF
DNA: TGTGCCAGCAGCCTCGTCGGCGGGAGGGCCTACAATGAGCAGTTCTTC

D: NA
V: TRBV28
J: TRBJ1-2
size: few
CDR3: CASSRPGTAFIYGYTF
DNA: TGTGCCAGCAGTAGGCCTGGGACGGCTTTTATCTATGGCTACACCTTC

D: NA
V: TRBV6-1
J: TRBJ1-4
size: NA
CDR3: CASKARGGQNHEKLFF
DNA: TGTGCCAGCAAAGCTAGGGGGGGCCAAAATCATGAAAAACTGTTTTTT

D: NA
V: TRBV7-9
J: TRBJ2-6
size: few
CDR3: CVGGSGANVLTF
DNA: TGTGTGGGCGGCTCTGGGGCCAACGTCCTGACTTTC

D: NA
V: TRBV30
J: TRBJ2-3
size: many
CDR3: CANEAGARDTQYF
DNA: TGTGCCAATGAGGCGGGGGCCAGAGATACGCAGTATTTT

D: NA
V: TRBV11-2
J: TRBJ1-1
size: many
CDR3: CASTLSEKNTEAFF
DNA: TGTGCCAGCACCCTTAGTGAGAAGAACACTGAAGCTTTCTTT

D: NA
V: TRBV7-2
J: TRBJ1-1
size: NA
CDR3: CASSHPGQLGAFF
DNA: TGTGCCAGCAGCCACCCGGGACAACTAGGTGCTTTCTTT

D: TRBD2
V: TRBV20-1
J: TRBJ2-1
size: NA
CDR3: CSARVASGGDYNEQFF
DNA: TGCAGTGCTAGAGTTGCTAGCGGGGGAGATTACAATGAGCAGTTCTTC

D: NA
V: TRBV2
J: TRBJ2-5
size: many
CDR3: CASKGSSPTFGTQYF
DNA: TGTGCCAGCAAGGGTAGCTCCCCAACGTTCGGGACCCAGTACTTC

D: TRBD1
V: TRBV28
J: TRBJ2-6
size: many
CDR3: CASSSQGALGANVLTF
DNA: TGTGCCAGCAGTTCCCAGGGGGCGCTGGGGGCCAACGTCCTGACTTTC

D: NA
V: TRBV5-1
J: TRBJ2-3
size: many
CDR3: CASSLDRAPDTQYF
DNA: TGCGCCAGCAGCTTGGATCGGGCCCCAGATACGCAGTATTTT